This T cell receptor (beta chain) was captured in a study of T cell responses to AZD1222 COVID-19 vaccine. The V gene end was trimmed by 2 bases and the J gene end by 5 bases; junction bases not matched to a gene: 4. Germline values: CDR1 MNHEY, CDR2 SVGAGI. The CDR3 length is 16 residues. Study-level points and caveats: The number of AZD1222 recipients seropositive at baseline was only five or six. When two AZD1222 doses had been given, Spike-specific TCR breadth and depth rose. White British ancestry dominated among donors, who included more females, and clonal diversity was possibly underestimated. Across spike, vaccine-associated CD4 TCRs were found, dominant at 160-218 and 743-854.

Data came from immunoSEQ multiplex PCR; TCRdb stores just in-frame clones and leaves some out. The sample carries roughly 140,000 clones, 85% to 90% recorded once. This clone was recorded once. Its antigen is unknown. This chain joins TRBV6-5 and TRBJ2-2; 11 positions agree with TRBD2. The receptor comes from an adult in good health. The sequences come from peripheral blood, collected on day 0 of AZD1222 vaccination. The CDR3 region is CASSYLAGGSTGELFF. The CDR3 DNA follows: TGTGCCAGCAGTTACCTAGCGGGGGGATCGACCGGGGAGCTGTTTTTT.